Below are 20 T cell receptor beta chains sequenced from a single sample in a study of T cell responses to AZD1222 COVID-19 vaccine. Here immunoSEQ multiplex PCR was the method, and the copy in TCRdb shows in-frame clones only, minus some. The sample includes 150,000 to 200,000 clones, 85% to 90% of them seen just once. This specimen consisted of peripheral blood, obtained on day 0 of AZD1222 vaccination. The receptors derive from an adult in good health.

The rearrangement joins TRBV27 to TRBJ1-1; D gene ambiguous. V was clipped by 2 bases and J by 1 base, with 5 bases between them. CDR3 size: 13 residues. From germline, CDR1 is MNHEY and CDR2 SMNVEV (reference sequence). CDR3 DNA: TGTGCCAGCAGTTTAGCCAGGAACACTGAAGCTTTCTTT. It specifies CASSLARNTEAFF.

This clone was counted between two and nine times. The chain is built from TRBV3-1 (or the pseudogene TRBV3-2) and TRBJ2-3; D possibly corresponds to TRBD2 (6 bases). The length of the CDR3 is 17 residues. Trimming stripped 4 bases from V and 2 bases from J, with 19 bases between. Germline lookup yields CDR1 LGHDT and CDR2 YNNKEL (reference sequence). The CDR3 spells CASSRKPGGGSTDTQYF. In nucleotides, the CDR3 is TGTGCCAGCAGCCGCAAGCCCGGAGGAGGGTCCACAGATACGCAGTATTTT.

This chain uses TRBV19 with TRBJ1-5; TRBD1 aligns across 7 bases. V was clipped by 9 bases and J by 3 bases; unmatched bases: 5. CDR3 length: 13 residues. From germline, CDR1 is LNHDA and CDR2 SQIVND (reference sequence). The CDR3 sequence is CASMDRLNQPQHF. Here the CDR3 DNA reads TGTGCCAGCATGGACAGGCTCAATCAGCCCCAGCATTTT.

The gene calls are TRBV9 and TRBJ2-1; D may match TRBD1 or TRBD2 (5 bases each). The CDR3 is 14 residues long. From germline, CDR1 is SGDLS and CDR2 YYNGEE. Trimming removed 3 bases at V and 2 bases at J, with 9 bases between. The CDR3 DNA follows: TGTGCCAGCAGCGCCGGGACCACCTACAATGAGCAGTTCTTC. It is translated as CASSAGTTYNEQFF.

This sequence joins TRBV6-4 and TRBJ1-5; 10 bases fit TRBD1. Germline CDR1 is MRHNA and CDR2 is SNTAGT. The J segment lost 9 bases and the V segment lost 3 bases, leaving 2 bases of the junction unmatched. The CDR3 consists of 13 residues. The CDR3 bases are TGTGCCAGCAGTGAGGGACAGGGGACGCCCCAGCATTTT. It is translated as CASSEGQGTPQHF.

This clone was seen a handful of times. In DNA form, the CDR3 reads TGTGCCAGCAGCCCCACGGGAGGAATGGAGGACGAGCAGTACTTC. Its protein is CASSPTGGMEDEQYF. The chain is built from TRBV5-4 and TRBJ2-7; 7 nucleotides match TRBD2. The V gene end was trimmed by 4 bases and the J gene end by 5 bases; junction bases not matched to a gene: 12. CDR1 is SGHNT and CDR2 is YYREEE in the germline V gene (reference sequence). The CDR3 runs to 15 residues.

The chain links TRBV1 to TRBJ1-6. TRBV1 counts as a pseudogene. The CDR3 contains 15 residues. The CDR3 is CTRLGVGVYNSPLHF. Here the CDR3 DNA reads TGCACCCGCTTGGGGGTAGGGGTCTATAATTCACCCCTCCACTTT.

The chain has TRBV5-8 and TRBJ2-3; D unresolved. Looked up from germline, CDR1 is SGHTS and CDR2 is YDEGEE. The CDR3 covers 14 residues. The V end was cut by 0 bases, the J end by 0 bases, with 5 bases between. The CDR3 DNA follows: TGTGCCAGCAGCTTGGACCGGAGCACAGATACGCAGTATTTT. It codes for CASSLDRSTDTQYF.

CDR3 loop: CSVDEVTVGETQYF. The DNA of the CDR3 is TGCAGCGTTGATGAAGTAACGGTGGGAGAGACCCAGTACTTC. This sequence joins TRBV29-1 and TRBJ2-5; D not certain. CDR3 length: 14 residues. Germline assignment: CDR1 SQVTM and CDR2 ANQGSEA. Trimming removed 3 bases from V and 4 bases from J, with 15 bases in between.

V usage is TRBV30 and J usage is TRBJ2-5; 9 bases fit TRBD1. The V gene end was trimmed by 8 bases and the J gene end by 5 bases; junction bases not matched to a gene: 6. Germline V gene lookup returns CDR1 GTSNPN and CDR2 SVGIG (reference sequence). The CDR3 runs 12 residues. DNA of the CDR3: TGTGCCGCGGACAGGGGCGGGGAGACCCAGTACTTC. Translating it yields CAADRGGETQYF.

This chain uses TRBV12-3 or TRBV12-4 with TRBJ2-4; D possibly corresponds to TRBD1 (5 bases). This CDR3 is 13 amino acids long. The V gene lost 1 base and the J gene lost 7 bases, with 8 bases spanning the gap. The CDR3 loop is CASSLGQGNIQYF. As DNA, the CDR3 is TGTGCCAGCAGTTTAGGTCAGGGCAACATTCAGTACTTC.

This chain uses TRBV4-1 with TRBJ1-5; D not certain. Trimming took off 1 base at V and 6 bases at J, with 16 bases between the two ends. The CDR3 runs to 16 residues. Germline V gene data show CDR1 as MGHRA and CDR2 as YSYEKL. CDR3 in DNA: TGCGCCAGCAGCCAAGGAATGGACCCAGCGGGTCAGCCCCAGCATTTT. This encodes CASSQGMDPAGQPQHF.

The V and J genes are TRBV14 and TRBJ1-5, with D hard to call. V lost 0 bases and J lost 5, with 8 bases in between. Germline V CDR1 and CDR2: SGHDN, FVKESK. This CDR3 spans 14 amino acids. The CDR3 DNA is TGTGCCAGCAGCCAAGAGGGAGGCGATCAGCCCCAGCATTTT. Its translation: CASSQEGGDQPQHF.

The CDR3 is CASSRVSLGQINSNQPQHF. The CDR3 DNA follows: TGTGCCAGCAGCCGCGTATCCCTGGGACAAATCAATAGCAATCAGCCCCAGCATTTT. The chain uses TRBV4-2 and TRBJ1-5; the D gene is possibly TRBD1 (6 bases). This CDR3 is built from 19 residues. Germline CDR1 and CDR2: LGHNA and YNFKEQ. V lost 4 bases and J 0 bases, leaving 22 bases between the germline ends.

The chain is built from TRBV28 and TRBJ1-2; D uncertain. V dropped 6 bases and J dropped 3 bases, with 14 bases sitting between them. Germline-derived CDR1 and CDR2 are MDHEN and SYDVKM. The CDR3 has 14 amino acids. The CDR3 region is CASSQPGRDYGYTF. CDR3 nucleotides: TGTGCCAGCAGCCAGCCGGGAAGGGACTATGGCTACACCTTC.

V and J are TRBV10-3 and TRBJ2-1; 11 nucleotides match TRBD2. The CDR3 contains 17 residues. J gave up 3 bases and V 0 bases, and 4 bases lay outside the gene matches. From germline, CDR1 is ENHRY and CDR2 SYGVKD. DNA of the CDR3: TGTGCCATCAGTGAGTCGGAGACTAGCGGGATCTACAATGAGCAGTTCTTC. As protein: CAISESETSGIYNEQFF.

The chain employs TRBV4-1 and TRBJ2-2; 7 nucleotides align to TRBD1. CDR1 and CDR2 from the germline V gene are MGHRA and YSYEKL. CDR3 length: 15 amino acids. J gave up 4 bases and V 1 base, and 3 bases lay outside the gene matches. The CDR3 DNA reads TGCGCCAGCAGCCAAGTGACAGGGTCCACCGGGGAGCTGTTTTTT. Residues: CASSQVTGSTGELFF.

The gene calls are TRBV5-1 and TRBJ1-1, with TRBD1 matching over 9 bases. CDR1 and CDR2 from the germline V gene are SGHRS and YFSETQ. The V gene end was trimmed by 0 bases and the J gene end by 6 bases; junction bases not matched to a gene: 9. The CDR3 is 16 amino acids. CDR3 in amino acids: CASSLAATGGQAEAFF. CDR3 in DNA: TGCGCCAGCAGCTTGGCCGCGACAGGGGGTCAGGCTGAAGCTTTCTTT.

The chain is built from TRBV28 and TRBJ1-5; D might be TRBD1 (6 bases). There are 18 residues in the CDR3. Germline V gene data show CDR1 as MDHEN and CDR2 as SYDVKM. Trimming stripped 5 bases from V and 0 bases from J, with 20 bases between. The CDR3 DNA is TGTGCCAGCAGTCTCCTTGGGGGACACTCAAATAGCAATCAGCCCCAGCATTTT. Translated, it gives CASSLLGGHSNSNQPQHF.

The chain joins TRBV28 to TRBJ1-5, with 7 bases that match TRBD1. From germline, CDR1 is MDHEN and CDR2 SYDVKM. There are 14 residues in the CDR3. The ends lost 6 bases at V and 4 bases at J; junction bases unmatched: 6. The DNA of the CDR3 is TGTGCCAGCAGCACAGGGGCGAAAAATCAGCCCCAGCATTTT. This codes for CASSTGAKNQPQHF.